This T cell receptor (beta chain) is drawn from a study of beta chain features in type 1 diabetes. Study-wide context: No patient-donor differences in age, gender, total cells or subset yield.

The isolated RNA, all of it, was reverse transcribed, so expressed TCRB transcripts were what got sequenced. Here immunoSEQ multiplex PCR was the method, and the copy in TCRdb shows in-frame clones only, minus some. Among around 160,000 clones listed, around 8.3% were seen once. Of note for this clone: Its matching antigen is unknown.

Study conclusions and caveats: cDNA-based sequencing might over-represent cells highly expressing TCR. Among all four CD4+ subsets, Type 1 diabetes patients had TCRB CDR3s that were moderately but significantly shorter.

The CDR3 loop spans 13 amino acids. From germline, CDR1 is MNHNS and CDR2 SASEGT. The ends lost 7 bases at V and 8 bases at J; junction bases unmatched: 10. The TCR comes from a woman younger than 35 with type 1 diabetes. Sequencing was done on a sample of central memory CD4+ T cells from blood. The chain has TRBV6-1 and TRBJ1-2; TRBD1 matches 7 bases. CDR3 protein: CASTEGQLGGYTF. The CDR3 nucleotides are TGTGCCAGCACCGAGGGACAGCTCGGCGGCTACACCTTC.